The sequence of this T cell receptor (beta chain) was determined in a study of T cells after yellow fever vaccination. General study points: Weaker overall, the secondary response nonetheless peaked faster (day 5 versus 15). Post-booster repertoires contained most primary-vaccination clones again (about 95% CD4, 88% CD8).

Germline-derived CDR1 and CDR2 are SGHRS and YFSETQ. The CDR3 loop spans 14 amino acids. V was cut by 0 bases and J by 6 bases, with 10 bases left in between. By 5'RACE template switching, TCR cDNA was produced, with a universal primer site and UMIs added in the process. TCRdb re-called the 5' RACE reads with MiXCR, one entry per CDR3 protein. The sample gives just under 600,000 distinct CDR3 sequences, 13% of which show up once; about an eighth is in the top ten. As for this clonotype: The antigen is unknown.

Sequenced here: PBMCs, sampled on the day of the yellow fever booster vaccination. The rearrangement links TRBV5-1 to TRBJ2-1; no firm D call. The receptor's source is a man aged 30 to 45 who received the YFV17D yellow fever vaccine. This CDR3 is CASSLDLVINEQFF. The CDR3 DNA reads TGCGCCAGCAGCTTGGACCTAGTTATCAATGAGCAGTTCTTC.